The entry below describes one T cell receptor (beta chain). The sample belongs to a study of blood T cell repertoires in COVID-19. Study at large: Acute-phase and convalescent COVID-19 samples originated in the United States, Italy and Spain. PBMCs, B-cell-depleted T cells, or T cells were the source of the cDNA or gDNA that made up the material.

Original processing notes: Amplification from reference gene primers served as the basis for estimated nucleated cell counts. Produced via immunoSEQ multiplex PCR; TCRdb's table is partial and in-frame only. For V, J and clone size, that table is used; D and trimming come from the DNA. This table holds a few hundred thousand clones, 85% to 90% found once. The CDR3 length is 16 residues. The germline CDR1 and CDR2 sequences are SGHDN and FVKESK. V gave up 5 bases and J gave up 0 bases; unmatched junction bases: 6. Input material: peripheral blood. The receptor's source is a woman aged 40-49 years with acute or convalescent COVID-19. This chain uses TRBV14 with TRBJ1-5; 8 nucleotides line up with TRBD1. Written as DNA, the CDR3 is TGTGCCAGCAGCGCAGGGGGCGTGAATAGCAATCAGCCCCAGCATTTT. Translating gives CASSAGGVNSNQPQHF.